This T cell receptor (beta chain) comes out of a study of cytomegalovirus exposure and HLA in healthy donors. Study at large: Falling in the Caucasian-associated ancestry cluster were approximately 84% of under 450 genotyped donors. Points from the study as a whole: A later analysis reportedly found that, within productive TCRs, an Asian-associated ancestry cluster had fewer N-insertions than the mean observed across the roughly 610 donors. Later analysis indicated greater clonal expansion among HLA-associated TCR beta chains than among equally common other chains.

In the case of this clone: The antigen is not known.

With 60 Vbeta and 13 Jbeta primers, the PCR was carried out. Using immunoSEQ multiplex PCR, the repertoire was profiled, and TCRdb retains in-frame clones only, with some absent. The repertoire has 150,000 to 200,000 clones, about four fifths of them found once; the top ten carry around 1.7%. Per germline, CDR1 WSHSY and CDR2 SAAADI. Trimming shortened V by 5 bases and J by 5 bases, and 12 bases separated the two germline ends. The CDR3 loop spans 13 amino acids. The chain is built from TRBV10-2 and TRBJ1-2; perhaps TRBD1 as D (6 bases). Sequences were obtained from PBMCs. This sequence originates from a woman aged 18-35 years in good health and CMV-seronegative. CDR3 region: CASSQQGEYGYTF. The CDR3, as DNA: TGCGCCAGCAGTCAACAGGGCGAGTATGGCTACACCTTC.